This T cell receptor beta chain came from a study of radiation and T cells in renal cell carcinoma. Study observations and caveats: Pretreatment tumor biopsies were lacking, so baseline clonotypes are unknown. From baseline, blood top tumor clonotypes peaked at 2 weeks post-radiation.

Time point described: baseline pretreatment blood. The treatment is: 15 Gy SBRT to primary tumor, nephrectomy 4 weeks later. This CDR3 spans 18 amino acids. V trimming: 1 base; J trimming: 4 bases; junction bases outside the gene matches: 11. Germline CDR1 and CDR2: SGHVS and FNYEAQ. This table comes from immunoSEQ multiplex PCR, and its TCRdb copy is limited to in-frame clones, with some not included. Of 100,000 to 150,000 clones detected, around 80% appear once; the ten largest clones hold 2.5% to 3.5%. This clone is a singleton in its sample. Its matching antigen is unknown. The genes are TRBV7-6 and TRBJ2-2; 8 nucleotides line up with TRBD2. The specimen comprised blood, sampled from a patient whose treatment included radiotherapy and nephrectomy. The TCR was taken from a woman aged 60 to 75 with renal cell carcinoma. The chain's CDR3 is CASSLVVGTRPSTGELFF. The CDR3 bases are TGTGCCAGCAGCTTAGTGGTCGGGACTAGGCCAAGCACCGGGGAGCTGTTTTTT.